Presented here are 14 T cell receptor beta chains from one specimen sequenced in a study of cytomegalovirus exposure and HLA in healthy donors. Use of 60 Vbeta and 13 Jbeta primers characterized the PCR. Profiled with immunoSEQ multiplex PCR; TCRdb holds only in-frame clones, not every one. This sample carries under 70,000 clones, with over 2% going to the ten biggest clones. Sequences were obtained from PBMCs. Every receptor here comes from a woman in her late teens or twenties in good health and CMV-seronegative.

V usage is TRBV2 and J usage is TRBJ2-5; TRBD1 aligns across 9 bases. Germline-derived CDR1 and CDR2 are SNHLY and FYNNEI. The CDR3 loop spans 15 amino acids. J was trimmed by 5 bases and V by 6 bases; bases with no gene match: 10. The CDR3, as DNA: TGTGCCAGCAGCAGGGGGCCGGGGACAGGGGAGACCCAGTACTTC. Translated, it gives CASSRGPGTGETQYF.

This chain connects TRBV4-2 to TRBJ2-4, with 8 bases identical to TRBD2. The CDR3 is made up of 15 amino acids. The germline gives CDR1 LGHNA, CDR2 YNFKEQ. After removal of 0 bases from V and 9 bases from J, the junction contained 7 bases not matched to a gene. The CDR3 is CASSQDAGAGGIQYF. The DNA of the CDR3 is TGTGCCAGCAGCCAAGATGCCGGGGCGGGAGGCATTCAGTACTTC.

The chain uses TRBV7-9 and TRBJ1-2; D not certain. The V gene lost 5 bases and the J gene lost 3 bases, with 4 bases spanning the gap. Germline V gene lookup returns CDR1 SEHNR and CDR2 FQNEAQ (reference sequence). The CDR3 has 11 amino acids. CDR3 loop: CASSRDYGYTF. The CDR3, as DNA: TGTGCCAGCAGCCGGGACTATGGCTACACCTTC.

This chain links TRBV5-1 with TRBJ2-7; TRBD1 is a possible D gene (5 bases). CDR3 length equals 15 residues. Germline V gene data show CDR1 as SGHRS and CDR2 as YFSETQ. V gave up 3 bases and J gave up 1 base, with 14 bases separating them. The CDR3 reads CASSWQGGGSYEQYF. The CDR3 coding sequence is TGCGCCAGCAGCTGGCAGGGTGGTGGGTCCTACGAGCAGTACTTC.

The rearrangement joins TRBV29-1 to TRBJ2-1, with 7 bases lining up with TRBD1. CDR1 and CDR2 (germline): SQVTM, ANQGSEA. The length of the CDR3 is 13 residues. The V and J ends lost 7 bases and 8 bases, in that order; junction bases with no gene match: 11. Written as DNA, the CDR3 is TGCAGCGGCTCCGGGACAGTCGGGGATGAGCAGTTCTTC. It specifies CSGSGTVGDEQFF.

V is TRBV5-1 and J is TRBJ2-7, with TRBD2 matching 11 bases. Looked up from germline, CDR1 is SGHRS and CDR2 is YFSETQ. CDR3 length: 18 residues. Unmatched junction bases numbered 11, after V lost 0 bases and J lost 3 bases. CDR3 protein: CASSLGLWAGTSGYEQYF. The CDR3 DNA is TGCGCCAGCAGCTTGGGGCTGTGGGCCGGGACTAGCGGCTACGAGCAGTACTTC.

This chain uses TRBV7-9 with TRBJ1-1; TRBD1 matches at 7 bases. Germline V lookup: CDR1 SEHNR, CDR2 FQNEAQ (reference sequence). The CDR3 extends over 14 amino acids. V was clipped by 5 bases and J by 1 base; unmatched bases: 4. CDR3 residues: CASSIWTGNTEAFF. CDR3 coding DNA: TGTGCCAGCAGCATTTGGACAGGGAACACTGAAGCTTTCTTT.

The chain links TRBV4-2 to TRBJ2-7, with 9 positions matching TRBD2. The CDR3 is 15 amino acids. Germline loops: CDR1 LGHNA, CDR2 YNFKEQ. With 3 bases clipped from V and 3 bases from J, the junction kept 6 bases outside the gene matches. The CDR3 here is CASSHLSGGVYEQYF. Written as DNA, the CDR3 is TGTGCCAGCAGCCACCTTAGCGGGGGCGTCTACGAGCAGTACTTC.

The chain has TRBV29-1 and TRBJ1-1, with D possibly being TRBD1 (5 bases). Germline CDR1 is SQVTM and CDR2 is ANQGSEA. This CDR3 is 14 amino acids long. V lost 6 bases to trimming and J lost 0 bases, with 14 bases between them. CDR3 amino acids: CSVIPGYMNTEAFF. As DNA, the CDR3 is TGCAGCGTCATCCCAGGGTATATGAACACTGAAGCTTTCTTT.

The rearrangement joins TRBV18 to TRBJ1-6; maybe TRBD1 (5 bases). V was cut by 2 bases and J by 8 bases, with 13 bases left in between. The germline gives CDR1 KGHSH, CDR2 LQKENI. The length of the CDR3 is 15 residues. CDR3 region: CASSPGRGLDSPLHF. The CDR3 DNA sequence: TGTGCCAGCTCACCAGGTAGGGGCTTAGATTCACCCCTCCACTTT.

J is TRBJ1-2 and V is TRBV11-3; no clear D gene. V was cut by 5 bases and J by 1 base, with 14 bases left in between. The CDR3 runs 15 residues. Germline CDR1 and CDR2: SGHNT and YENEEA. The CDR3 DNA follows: TGTGCCAGCAGCCCATCCTCCGGGATTAACTATGGCTACACCTTC. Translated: CASSPSSGINYGYTF.

CDR3 in DNA: TGTGCCAGCAGCTTGGCCGGGACAGGGATTAGTGATGGCTACACCTTC. It codes for CASSLAGTGISDGYTF. The J gene is TRBJ1-2, the V gene TRBV5-6; 9 nucleotides match TRBD1. From germline, CDR1 is SGHDT and CDR2 YYEEEE. With V trimmed by 0 bases and J by 6 bases, 9 bases remained unmatched. CDR3 length equals 16 residues. Combining the CDR3 with reference TRBV5-6 and TRBJ1-2 gives the whole variable domain DAGVTQSPTHLIKTRGQQVTLRCSPKSGHDTVSWYQQALGQGPQFIFQYYEEEERQRGNFPDRFSGHQFPNYSSELNVNALLLGDSALYLCASSLAGTGISDGYTFGSGTRLTVV.

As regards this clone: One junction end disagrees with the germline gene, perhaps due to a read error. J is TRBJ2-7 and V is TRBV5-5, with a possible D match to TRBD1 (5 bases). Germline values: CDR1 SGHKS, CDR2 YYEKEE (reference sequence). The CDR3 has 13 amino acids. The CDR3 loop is CASTLAGIYEQYF. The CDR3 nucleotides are TGTGCCAGCACCTTGGCAGGGATTTACGAGCAGTACTTC.

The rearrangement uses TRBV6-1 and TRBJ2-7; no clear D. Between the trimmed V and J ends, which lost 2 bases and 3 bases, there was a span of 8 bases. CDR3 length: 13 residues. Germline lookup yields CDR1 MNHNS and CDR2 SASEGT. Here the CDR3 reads CASSERLNYEQYF. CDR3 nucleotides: TGTGCCAGCAGTGAACGACTTAACTACGAGCAGTACTTC.